This passage covers 6 T cell receptor beta chains from one sample sequenced in a study of T-cell memory formation after mild COVID-19. TCRdb called the 5' RACE reads again in MiXCR, with one record for every CDR3 protein. Of approximately 89,000 distinct CDR3 sequences listed, 9.5% to 15% are singletons. Material: PBMCs or a T cell subset sorted from them (not recorded which). Receptors were obtained from a man younger than 35 who had mild COVID-19 (a few samples of this study predate the infection). Cell type and time point are not known.

The genes are TRBV7-9 and TRBJ2-7, with a possible D match to TRBD1 (7 bases). The CDR3 extends over 15 amino acids. Trimming removed 5 bases at V and 2 bases at J, with 16 bases between. In germline, CDR1 is SEHNR, CDR2 FQNEAQ (reference sequence). The CDR3 nucleotides are TGTGCCAGCAGCCCACCGGGCAGGGGGGCCTACGAGCAGTACTTC. Translated: CASSPPGRGAYEQYF.

This clonotype occurred many times. The CDR3 sequence is CASSLEGQWTDEAFF. CDR3 nucleotide sequence: TGCGCCAGCAGCTTGGAGGGACAGTGGACAGATGAAGCTTTCTTT. The gene calls are TRBV5-1 and TRBJ1-1, with 7 bases aligning to TRBD1. The CDR3 spans 15 residues. The germline CDR1 and CDR2 sequences are SGHRS and YFSETQ. The J segment lost 7 bases and the V segment lost 0 bases, leaving 9 bases of the junction unmatched.

This clonotype was seen a few times. The V gene is TRBV5-1, the J gene TRBJ2-7, with D possibly being TRBD1 (5 bases). The germline V gene encodes CDR1 SGHRS and CDR2 YFSETQ. The CDR3 is 14 residues long. With 0 bases removed from V and 6 bases from J, the gap between germline ends came to 13 bases. The CDR3 DNA is TGCGCCAGCAGCTTGGTTCAGGGTTCGTCCGAGCAGTACTTC. Protein sequence: CASSLVQGSSEQYF.

This chain connects TRBV28 to TRBJ1-3; 9 nucleotides match TRBD1. The CDR3 extends over 15 amino acids. Germline CDR1 MDHEN, CDR2 SYDVKM. V shed 6 bases and J 7 bases; nucleotides not matched to a gene: 10. CDR3 sequence reads: CASSTGQGYWNTIYF. The CDR3 region has the DNA TGTGCCAGCAGCACCGGACAGGGGTACTGGAACACCATATATTTT.

This clonotype turned up a few times. The DNA for the CDR3 is TGTGCCAGCACGAGCCTTGACTACGAGCAGTACGTC. Residues: CASTSLDYEQYV. The J gene is TRBJ2-7, the V gene TRBV6-4; D ambiguous. Trimming took off 7 bases at V and 3 bases at J, with 10 bases between the two ends. The germline V gene has CDR1 MRHNA and CDR2 SNTAGT. The CDR3 has 12 amino acids.

The chain joins TRBV20-1 to TRBJ2-1; D gene ambiguous. CDR3 length: 13 amino acids. Germline CDR1 DFQATT, CDR2 SNEGSKA (reference sequence). Trimming pared 3 bases from V and 8 bases from J, leaving 14 bases between. CDR3 bases: TGCAGTGCTAGGATCTTAGTTAAGCATGAGCAGTTCTTC. It specifies CSARILVKHEQFF.